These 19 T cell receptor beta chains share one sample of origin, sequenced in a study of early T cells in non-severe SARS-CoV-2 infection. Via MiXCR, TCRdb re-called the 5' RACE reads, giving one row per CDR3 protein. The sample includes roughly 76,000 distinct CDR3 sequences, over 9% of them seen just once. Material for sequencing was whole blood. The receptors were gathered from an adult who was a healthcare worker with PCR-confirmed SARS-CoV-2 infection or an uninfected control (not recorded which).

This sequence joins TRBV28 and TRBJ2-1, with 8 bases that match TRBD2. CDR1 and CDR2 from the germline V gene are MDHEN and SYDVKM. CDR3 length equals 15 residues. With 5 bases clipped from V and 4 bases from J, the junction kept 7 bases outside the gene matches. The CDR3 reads CASSLSEREYNEQFF. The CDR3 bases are TGTGCCAGCAGTCTTTCGGAGCGGGAGTACAATGAGCAGTTCTTC.

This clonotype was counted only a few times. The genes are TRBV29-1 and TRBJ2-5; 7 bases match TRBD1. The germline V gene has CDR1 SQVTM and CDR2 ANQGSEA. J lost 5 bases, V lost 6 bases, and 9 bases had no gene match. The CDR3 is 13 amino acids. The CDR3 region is CSVQTGPGETQYF. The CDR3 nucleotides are TGCAGCGTACAGACAGGGCCGGGGGAGACCCAGTACTTC.

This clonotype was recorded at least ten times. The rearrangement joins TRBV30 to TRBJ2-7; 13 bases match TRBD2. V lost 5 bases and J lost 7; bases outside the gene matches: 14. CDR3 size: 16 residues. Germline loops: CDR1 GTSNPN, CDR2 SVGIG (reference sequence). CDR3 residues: CAWGGGGLAGVGEQYF. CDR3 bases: TGTGCCTGGGGCGGTGGAGGACTAGCGGGAGTGGGTGAGCAGTACTTC. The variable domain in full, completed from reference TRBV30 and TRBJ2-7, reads SQTIHQWPATLVQPVGSPLSLECTVEGTSNPNLYWYRQAAGRGLQLLFYSVGIGQISSEVPQNLSASRPQDRQFILSSKKLLLSDSGFYLCAWGGGGLAGVGEQYFGPGTRLTVT.

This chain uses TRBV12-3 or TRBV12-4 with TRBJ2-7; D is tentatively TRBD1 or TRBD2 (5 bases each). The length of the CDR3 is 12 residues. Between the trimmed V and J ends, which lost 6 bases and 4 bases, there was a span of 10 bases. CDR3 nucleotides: TGTGCCAGCAGGAGAGGGGAATACGAGCAGTACTTC. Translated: CASRRGEYEQYF.

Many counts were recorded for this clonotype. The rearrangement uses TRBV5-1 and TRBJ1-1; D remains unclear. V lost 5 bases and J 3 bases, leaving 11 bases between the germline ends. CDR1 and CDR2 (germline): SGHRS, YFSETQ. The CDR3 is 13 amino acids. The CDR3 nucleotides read TGCGCCAGCAGATTGAAGCTGGACACTGAAGCTTTCTTT. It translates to CASRLKLDTEAFF.

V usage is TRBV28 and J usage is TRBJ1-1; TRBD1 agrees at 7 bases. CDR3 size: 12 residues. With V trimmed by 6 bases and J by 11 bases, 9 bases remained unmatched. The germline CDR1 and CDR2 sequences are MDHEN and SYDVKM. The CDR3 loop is CASSYLRGSAFF. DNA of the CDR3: TGTGCCAGCAGCTATCTCAGGGGGTCGGCTTTCTTT.

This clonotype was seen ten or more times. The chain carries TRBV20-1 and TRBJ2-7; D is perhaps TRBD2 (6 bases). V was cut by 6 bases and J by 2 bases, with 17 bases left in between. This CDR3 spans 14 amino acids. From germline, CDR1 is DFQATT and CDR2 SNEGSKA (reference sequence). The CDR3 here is CSAKSGLPTYEQYF. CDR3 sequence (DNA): TGCAGTGCCAAGAGTGGACTACCAACCTACGAGCAGTACTTC.

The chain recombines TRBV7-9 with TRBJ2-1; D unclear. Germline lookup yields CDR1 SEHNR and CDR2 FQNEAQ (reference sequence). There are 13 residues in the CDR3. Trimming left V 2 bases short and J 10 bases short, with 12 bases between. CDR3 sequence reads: CASSLRAEGEQFF. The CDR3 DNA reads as TGTGCCAGCAGCTTACGGGCAGAAGGCGAGCAGTTCTTC. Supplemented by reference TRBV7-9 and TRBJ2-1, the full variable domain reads DTGVSQNPRHKITKRGQNVTFRCDPISEHNRLYWYRQTLGQGPEFLTYFQNEAQLEKSRLLSDRFSAERPKGSFSTLEIQRTEQGDSAMYLCASSLRAEGEQFFGPGTRLTVL.

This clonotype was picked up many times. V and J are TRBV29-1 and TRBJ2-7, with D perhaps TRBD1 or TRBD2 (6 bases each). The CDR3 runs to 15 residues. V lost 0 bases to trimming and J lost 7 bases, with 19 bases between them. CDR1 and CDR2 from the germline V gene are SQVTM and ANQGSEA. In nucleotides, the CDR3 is TGCAGCGTTGAAGAGGGATCGACAGGACTACTGGAGCAGTACTTC. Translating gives CSVEEGSTGLLEQYF.

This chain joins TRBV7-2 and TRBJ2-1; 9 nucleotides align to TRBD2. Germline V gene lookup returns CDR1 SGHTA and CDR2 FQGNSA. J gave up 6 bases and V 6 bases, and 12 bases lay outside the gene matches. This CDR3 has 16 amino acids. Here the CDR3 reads CASSSNGGLAANEQFF. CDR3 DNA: TGTGCCAGCAGTTCCAACGGGGGACTAGCCGCCAATGAGCAGTTCTTC.

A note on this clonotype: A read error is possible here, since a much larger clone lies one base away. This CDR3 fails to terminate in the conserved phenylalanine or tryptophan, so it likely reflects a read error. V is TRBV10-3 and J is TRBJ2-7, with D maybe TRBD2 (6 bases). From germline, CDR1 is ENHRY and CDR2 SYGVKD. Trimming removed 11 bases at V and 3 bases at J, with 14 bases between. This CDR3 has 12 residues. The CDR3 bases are TGTGCCCATGGGGACGGGGGCTACGAGCAGTACTCC. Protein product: CAHGDGGYEQYS.

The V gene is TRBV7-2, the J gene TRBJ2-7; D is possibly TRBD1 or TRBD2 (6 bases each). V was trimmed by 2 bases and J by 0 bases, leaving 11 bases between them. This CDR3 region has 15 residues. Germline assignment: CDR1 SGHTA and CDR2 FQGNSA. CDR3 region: CASSLRRGSSYEQYF. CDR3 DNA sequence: TGTGCCAGCAGCTTAAGGAGGGGGAGCTCCTACGAGCAGTACTTC.

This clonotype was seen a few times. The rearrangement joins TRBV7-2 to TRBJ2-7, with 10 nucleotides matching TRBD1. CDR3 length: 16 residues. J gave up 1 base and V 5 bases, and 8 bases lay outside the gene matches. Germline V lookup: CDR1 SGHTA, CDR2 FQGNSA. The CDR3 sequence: CASSDPGQGSSYEQYF. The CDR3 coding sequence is TGTGCCAGCAGCGATCCGGGACAGGGGTCTTCCTACGAGCAGTACTTC.

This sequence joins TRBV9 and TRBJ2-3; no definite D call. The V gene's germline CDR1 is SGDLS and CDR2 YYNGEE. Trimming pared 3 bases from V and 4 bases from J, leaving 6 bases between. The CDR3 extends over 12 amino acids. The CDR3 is CASSAESDTQYF. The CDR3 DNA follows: TGTGCCAGCAGCGCTGAGTCAGATACGCAGTATTTT.

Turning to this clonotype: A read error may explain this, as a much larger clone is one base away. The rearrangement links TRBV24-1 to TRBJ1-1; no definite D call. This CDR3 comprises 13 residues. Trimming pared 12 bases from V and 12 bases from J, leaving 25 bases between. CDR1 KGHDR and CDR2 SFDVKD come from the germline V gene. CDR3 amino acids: CAAFSNLGPETFF. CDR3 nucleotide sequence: TGTGCCGCATTTTCAAACCTCGGGCCGGAAACTTTCTTT.

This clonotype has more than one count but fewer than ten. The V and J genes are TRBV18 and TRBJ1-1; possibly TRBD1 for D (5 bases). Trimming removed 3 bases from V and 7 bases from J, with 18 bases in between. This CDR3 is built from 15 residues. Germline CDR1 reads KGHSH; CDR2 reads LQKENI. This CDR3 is CASSPDRIRFLEAFF. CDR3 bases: TGTGCCAGCTCACCTGACAGAATTAGATTCCTTGAAGCTTTCTTT. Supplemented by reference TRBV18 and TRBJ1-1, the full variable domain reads NAGVMQNPRHLVRRRGQEARLRCSPMKGHSHVYWYRQLPEEGLKFMVYLQKENIIDESGMPKERFSAEFPKEGPSILRIQQVVRGDSAAYFCASSPDRIRFLEAFFGQGTRLTVV.

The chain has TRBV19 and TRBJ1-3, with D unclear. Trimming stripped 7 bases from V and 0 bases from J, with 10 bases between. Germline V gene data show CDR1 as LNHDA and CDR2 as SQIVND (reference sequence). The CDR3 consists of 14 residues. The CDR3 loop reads CASNYWSSGNTIYF. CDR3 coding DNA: TGTGCCAGTAACTATTGGAGCTCTGGAAACACCATATATTTT.

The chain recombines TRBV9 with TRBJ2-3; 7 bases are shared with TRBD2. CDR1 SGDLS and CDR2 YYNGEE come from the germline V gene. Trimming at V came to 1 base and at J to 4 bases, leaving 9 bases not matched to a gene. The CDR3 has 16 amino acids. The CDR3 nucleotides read TGTGCCAGCAGCGTATACGACGGGAGGAGCCCAGATACGCAGTATTTT. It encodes CASSVYDGRSPDTQYF.

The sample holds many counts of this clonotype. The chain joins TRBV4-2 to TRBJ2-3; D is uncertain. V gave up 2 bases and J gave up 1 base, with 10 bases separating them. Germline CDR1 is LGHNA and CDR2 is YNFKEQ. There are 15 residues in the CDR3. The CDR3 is CASSQPFTGTDTQYF. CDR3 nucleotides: TGTGCCAGCAGCCAACCCTTTACTGGCACAGATACGCAGTATTTT.